A selection of T cell receptor beta chains follows, all from one sample in a study of blood T cells in healthy people across ages. MiXCR was run by TCRdb on the 5' RACE reads, yielding one entry per CDR3 protein. Of some 1.5 million distinct CDR3 sequences listed, about 42% were seen once; the top ten hold about 4%. Sequencing was performed on blood. The receptors shown here come from a woman between 18 and 29 years old in good health. CDR3s include the opening cysteine and the closing phenylalanine or tryptophan. D genes are given only for firm matches. Size is stated for part of the rows, as once, few or many counts, or as a class when the clone is expanded.

few | TRBJ2-1 | TRBD2 | TRBV7-2 | TGTGCCAGCAGCTTAGTGAGGCTAGCGGGGGACTATGAGCAGTTCTTC | CASSLVRLAGDYEQFF
. | TRBJ2-4 | TRBD1 | TRBV7-2 | TGTGCCAGCAGCCCCGGACAGGGTCATGACATTCAGTACTTC | CASSPGQGHDIQYF
. | TRBJ2-1 | TRBD1 | TRBV4-3 | TGCGCCAGCAGCCATGGGACAGGGCGCAGCTCCTACAATGAGCAGTTCTTC | CASSHGTGRSSYNEQFF
. | TRBJ2-6 | TRBD1 | TRBV5-8 | TGCGCCAGCAGCTTGGCCCGGACAGGGTGGAGCGGGGCCAACGTCCTGACTTTC | CASSLARTGWSGANVLTF
. | TRBJ1-2 | TRBD1 | TRBV20-1 | TGCAGTGCTACTTCACAGGGGCCGCGGGTCTATGGCTACACCTTC | CSATSQGPRVYGYTF
. | TRBJ2-1 | . | TRBV14 | TGTGCCCGCCAGCAGGCCTCCTACAATGAGCAGTTCTTC | CARQQASYNEQFF
. | TRBJ2-1 | TRBD2 | TRBV7-2 | TGTGCCAGCAGCGGACTAGCGGGAGGGCCTGGCTACAATGAGCAGTTCTTC | CASSGLAGGPGYNEQFF
. | TRBJ2-7 | TRBD1 | TRBV5-1 | TGCGCCAGCAGCTTAAACAGGGGGCAGTACGAGCAGTACTTC | CASSLNRGQYEQYF
many | TRBJ2-1 | TRBD2 | TRBV12-3/TRBV12-4 | TGTGCCAGCAGTGGGACTAGCGGATACAATGAGCAGTTCTTC | CASSGTSGYNEQFF
. | TRBJ2-7 | TRBD1 | TRBV20-1 | TGCAGTGCGGCCGGGACAGTCTCCTACGAGCAGTACTTC | CSAAGTVSYEQYF
. | TRBJ1-2 | TRBD1 | TRBV27 | TGTGCCAGCAGTCCCCGGTGGCAGGGGGAGGGCTATGGCTACACCTTC | CASSPRWQGEGYGYTF
. | TRBJ2-1 | TRBD2 | TRBV4-2 | TGTGCCAGCAGCCACCTAATAGCGGGAGGGCCTTACAATGAGCAGTTCTTC | CASSHLIAGGPYNEQFF
. | TRBJ2-1 | . | TRBV5-1 | TGCGCCAGCAGCTTGGCCACAGGGCATGAGCAGTTCTTC | CASSLATGHEQFF
few | TRBJ2-3 | TRBD2 | TRBV27 | TGTGCCAGCAGTTTGGGACTAGTCGGGGATACGCAGTATTTT | CASSLGLVGDTQYF
. | TRBJ1-1 | TRBD1 | TRBV12-3/TRBV12-4 | TGTGCCAGCAGAGGGGACAGGGGTGCTGAAGCTTTCTTT | CASRGDRGAEAFF
. | TRBJ2-7 | . | TRBV10-3 | TGTGCCATCACCTCAGGAGGGGACTCCGACGAGCAGTACTTC | CAITSGGDSDEQYF
. | TRBJ1-2 | TRBD1 | TRBV6-1 | TGTGCCAGCAGTGAACTACAGGGGAACTATGGCTACACCTTC | CASSELQGNYGYTF
. | TRBJ2-1 | TRBD2 | TRBV11-2 | TGTGCCAGCAGCTTAATCGGGCGGGAGGCTTATGAGCAGTTCTTC | CASSLIGREAYEQFF
few | TRBJ2-4 | . | TRBV15 | TGTGCCACCAGCAGTAAAGCCAAAAACATTCAGTACTTC | CATSSKAKNIQYF
few | TRBJ2-3 | . | TRBV27 | TGTGCCAGCTCCAGTGGGTTAAGGGTAGATACGCAGTATTTT | CASSSGLRVDTQYF
. | TRBJ2-7 | . | TRBV20-1 | TGCAGTGCTGCTAGTGCCTCCTACAATGAGCAGTACTTC | CSAASASYNEQYF
few | TRBJ2-2 | . | TRBV20-1 | TGCAGTGCTACCGACACCAACGCCGGGGAGCTGTTTTTT | CSATDTNAGELFF
. | TRBJ2-5 | TRBD2 | TRBV9 | TGTGCCAGCAGCGTCGACGGGAGGGCCTTGCCGGAGACCCAGTACTTC | CASSVDGRALPETQYF
once | TRBJ2-5 | . | TRBV6-1 | TGTGCCAGCCGTGTCGGGGGCCGAGAGACCCAGTACTTC | CASRVGGRETQYF
. | TRBJ2-5 | . | TRBV29-1 | TGCAGCGTTGTTTCCAGCGGACGACAAGAGACCCAGTACTTC | CSVVSSGRQETQYF
. | TRBJ2-7 | . | TRBV12-3/TRBV12-4 | TGTGCCAGCAGCCCCCAGTGGATCTACGAGCAGTACTTC | CASSPQWIYEQYF
. | TRBJ2-7 | . | TRBV20-1 | TGCAGTGCCTCCAGCGATAGCTCCTACGGGCAGTACTTC | CSASSDSSYGQYF
few | TRBJ2-4 | . | TRBV6-5 | TGTGCCAGCAGTTACTCGGGGTCTCACATTCAGTACTTC | CASSYSGSHIQYF
. | TRBJ1-4 | . | TRBV5-5 | TGTGCCAGCAGCTCCACCGGGACTTGGGATGAAAAACTGTTTTTT | CASSSTGTWDEKLFF
. | TRBJ2-7 | TRBD1 | TRBV7-2 | TGTGCCAGCAGCCCTATGGGACAGGGATCCTACGAGCAGTACTTC | CASSPMGQGSYEQYF
. | TRBJ1-2 | . | TRBV11-2 | TGTGCCAGCAGCCAGCTTCGGGGGCCGAGATATGGCTACACCTTC | CASSQLRGPRYGYTF
. | TRBJ1-5 | . | TRBV12-3/TRBV12-4 | TGTGCCAGCAGTTTGCTCCGAGGGGGTCAGCCCCAGCATTTT | CASSLLRGGQPQHF
many | TRBJ2-7 | TRBD2 | TRBV7-2 | TGTGCCAGCAGCTTAGACCCGGGACTAGCGGGGTTTTCCTACGAGCAGTACTTC | CASSLDPGLAGFSYEQYF
. | TRBJ2-7 | . | TRBV11-2 | TGTGCCAGCAGCTCTCACGGCGGGGCCTCCTACAATGAGCAGTACTTC | CASSSHGGASYNEQYF
few | TRBJ1-5 | TRBD1 | TRBV20-1 | TGCAGTGCTAGCGGGACAGGGTCGGGCAATCAGCCCCAGCATTTT | CSASGTGSGNQPQHF
. | TRBJ2-7 | . | TRBV9 | TGTGCCAGCAGCGTAGGGGGGGTCCTCTCCTACGAGCAGTACTTC | CASSVGGVLSYEQYF
. | TRBJ2-1 | TRBD2 | TRBV12-5 | TGTGCTAGTGGTTCGACTAGCGGGGGTTACAATGAGCAGTTCTTC | CASGSTSGGYNEQFF
. | TRBJ2-2 | . | TRBV4-3 | TGCGCCAGCACCACCCAGCGGAACACCGGGGAGCTGTTTTTT | CASTTQRNTGELFF
. | TRBJ1-4 | . | TRBV4-2 | TGTGCCAGCAGCCAAACGAGGAGAGCTAATGAAAAACTGTTTTTT | CASSQTRRANEKLFF
few | TRBJ2-5 | . | TRBV7-9 | TGTGCCAGCAGCTTTGGAGGGAGTGTAGAGACCCAGTACTTC | CASSFGGSVETQYF
few | TRBJ2-7 | . | TRBV6-2/TRBV6-3 | TGTGCCAGCAATTCGGGGGACTTTTACGAGCAGTACTTC | CASNSGDFYEQYF
. | TRBJ2-4 | . | TRBV6-1 | TGTGCCAGCAGGCTCGGAGCCAAAAACATTCAGTACTTC | CASRLGAKNIQYF
. | TRBJ2-3 | TRBD2 | TRBV12-3/TRBV12-4 | TGTGCCAGCAGTTATCTAGCGGGGGGCAGATCTGGCACAGATACGCAGTATTTT | CASSYLAGGRSGTDTQYF
. | TRBJ2-2 | . | TRBV29-1 | TGCAGCGTCATCAGTATCAGGGGCACCGGGGAGCTGTTTTTT | CSVISIRGTGELFF
. | TRBJ2-3 | . | TRBV7-6 | TGTGCCAGCAGCTTCCTCGGACAGACCACAGATACGCAGTATTTT | CASSFLGQTTDTQYF
. | TRBJ1-3 | . | TRBV10-3 | TGTGCCATCAGTGGGACAATCCGCTCTGGAAACACCATATATTTT | CAISGTIRSGNTIYF
few | TRBJ2-7 | TRBD1 | TRBV2 | TGTGCCACCGGGGGCGGGACAGGACTTGGGGAGCAGTACTTC | CATGGGTGLGEQYF
. | TRBJ2-3 | TRBD1 | TRBV5-1 | TGCGCCAGCAGCGTCGGGACAGGGGGACACACACATGCAGATACGCAGTATTTT | CASSVGTGGHTHADTQYF
few | TRBJ2-7 | TRBD1 | TRBV6-6 | TGTGCCAGCACCCGGGACAGGGGAGACGCCTACGAGCAGTACTTC | CASTRDRGDAYEQYF
few | TRBJ2-4 | . | TRBV11-2 | TGTGCCAGCAGCTTAAGTAATAGAGGGAACATTCAGTACTTC | CASSLSNRGNIQYF
few | TRBJ2-1 | . | TRBV7-8 | TGTGCCAGCATATTATATACGGGTGGAGTAGGTGACAATGAGCAGTTCTTC | CASILYTGGVGDNEQFF
. | TRBJ2-1 | TRBD2 | TRBV6-2/TRBV6-3 | TGTGCCAGCAGTTACTCGGGTAGCGGGGGAACCTACAATGAGCAGTTCTTC | CASSYSGSGGTYNEQFF
many | TRBJ2-2 | TRBD2 | TRBV20-1 | TGCAGCGCCCGCGGACTAGCGGGTCCCACCGGGGAGCTGTTTTTT | CSARGLAGPTGELFF
. | TRBJ1-2 | TRBD1 | TRBV27 | TGTGCCAGCAGTCCGCGACAGGGGGCGATACATGGCTACACCTTC | CASSPRQGAIHGYTF
. | TRBJ2-1 | TRBD2 | TRBV5-1 | TGCGCCAGCAGCAACCCTAGCGGAGCATACAATGAGCAGTTCTTC | CASSNPSGAYNEQFF
few | TRBJ2-7 | TRBD2 | TRBV6-5 | TGTGCCAGCAGTTACTCGATGGAGTTTAGCGGGAGTCGCTACGAGCAGTACTTC | CASSYSMEFSGSRYEQYF
many | TRBJ2-7 | TRBD2 | TRBV20-1 | TGCAGTACCTCAGCCCCCCGACTAGCGGGAACCAACGAGCAGTACTTC | CSTSAPRLAGTNEQYF